This TCR beta chain originates from a study of shared clonotypes between healthy human individuals. This clone has only one observation. Libraries were prepared by immunoSEQ multiplex PCR; TCRdb keeps only in-frame clonotypes and omits some of them. The repertoire holds about 1,900,000 clones, with about 95% as singletons. As defined, naive CD8 cells were CD45RO-negative and positively selected for CCR7, with terminally differentiated effector memory CD45RA+ cells excluded. V lost 5 bases and J 4 bases, leaving 7 bases between the germline ends. The germline CDR1 and CDR2 sequences are SEHNR and FQNEAQ (reference sequence). CDR3 length equals 12 residues.

The chain employs TRBV7-9 and TRBJ2-3; D remains unclear. Source material: naive CD8+ T cells sorted from blood. This clonotype originated in a young man in good health. The CDR3 reads CASSARADTQYF. CDR3 in DNA: TGTGCCAGCAGCGCTCGTGCAGATACGCAGTATTTT.